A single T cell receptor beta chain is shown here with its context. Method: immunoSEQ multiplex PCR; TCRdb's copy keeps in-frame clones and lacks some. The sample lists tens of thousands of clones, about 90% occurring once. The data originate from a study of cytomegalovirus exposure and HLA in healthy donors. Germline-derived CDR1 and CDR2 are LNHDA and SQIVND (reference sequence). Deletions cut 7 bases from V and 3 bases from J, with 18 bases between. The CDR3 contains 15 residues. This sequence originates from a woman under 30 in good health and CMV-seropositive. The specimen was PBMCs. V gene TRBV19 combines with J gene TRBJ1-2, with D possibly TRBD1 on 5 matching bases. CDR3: CASTGISGPDYGYTF. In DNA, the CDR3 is TGTGCCAGTACAGGGATCTCAGGACCTGACTATGGCTACACCTTC.